Listed below are T cell receptor beta chains from one sample, sequenced in a study of blood T cell repertoires in COVID-19. Profiling relied on immunoSEQ multiplex PCR, and the TCRdb table lists in-frame clones only, not all of them. The sample has approximately 260,000 clones, roughly 89% seen once. The sample comprised peripheral blood. Source of these receptors: a middle-aged woman who had recovered from COVID-19. Each CDR3 is given with its conserved first and last residue.

TRBV9	TRBJ1-2	CASSVGVSLSGYTF
TRBV9	TRBJ1-3	CASSPVGQGVGNTIYF
TRBV11-3	TRBJ2-2	CASSPTSFGPGELFF
TRBV14	TRBJ1-2	CASRSIAYTF
TRBV10-1	TRBJ2-3	CASGEGGTDTQYF
TRBV24-1	TRBJ1-1	CATSDFFRNTEAFF
TRBV3-1/TRBV3-2	TRBJ1-2	CASSQAGQGANYGYTF
TRBV10-1	TRBJ2-2	CASSGPSSGRFGGELFF
TRBV19	TRBJ2-3	CASSKSSGSADTQYF
TRBV4-1	TRBJ1-6	CASSPPEAPLHF
TRBV5-5	TRBJ1-6	CASSPDRYNSPLHF
TRBV24-1	TRBJ1-2	CATSDLAQGKEGYTF
TRBV5-1	TRBJ2-7	CASSLEGGMLYEQYF
TRBV7-7	TRBJ2-5	CASSLDRAGRETQYF
TRBV5-1	TRBJ2-1	CASSLRAAGGQNNEQFF
TRBV2	TRBJ2-2	CASSEQEDTGELFF
TRBV13	TRBJ1-3	CASSPGGLTGNTIYF
TRBV5-5	TRBJ1-2	CASSLARPIYGYTF
TRBV2	TRBJ2-7	CASIGGGSNEQYF
TRBV9	TRBJ1-3	CASSETGGAGGNTIYF
TRBV5-6	TRBJ2-3	CASSSKGGAYPTDTQYF
TRBV2	TRBJ1-2	CASSGGQTNYGYTF
TRBV9	TRBJ2-7	CASSVGVLSSYEQYF
TRBV3-1/TRBV3-2	TRBJ1-1	CASSQERDRVPEAFF
TRBV18	TRBJ1-4	CASSTGTGLEKLFF
TRBV5-6	TRBJ2-3	CASSLTSGKTDTQYF
TRBV7-9	TRBJ1-5	CASSNGQGYGQPQHF
TRBV7-2	TRBJ2-5	CASSLSAQRGGLATQYF
TRBV6-5	TRBJ1-5	CASAQNSNQPQHF
TRBV19	TRBJ1-2	CASSSTMSYRDRLYGYTF
TRBV5-1	TRBJ2-1	CASSLGGGGYEQFF
TRBV7-9	TRBJ2-5	CASSLIEREETQYF
TRBV5-1	TRBJ2-3	CASSLSWVGSPGADTQYF
TRBV12-5	TRBJ1-5	CASGLGQGNQPQHF
TRBV28	TRBJ1-2	CASSLTRNYGYTF
TRBV19	TRBJ2-1	CASSILRVASGRDNEQFF
TRBV27	TRBJ2-1	CASSSPSGALYNEQFF
TRBV28	TRBJ1-4	CASSLGPHSTNEKLFF
TRBV24-1	TRBJ2-1	CATSGWAAGGLYNEQFF
TRBV18	TRBJ2-1	CASSPLPRREVYNEQFF
TRBV18	TRBJ1-5	CASSRDRGNQPQHF
TRBV6-2/TRBV6-3	TRBJ2-2	CASSYVNTGELFF
TRBV24-1	TRBJ2-3	CATSDFAEPYIADTQYF
TRBV9	TRBJ2-3	CASSVRPLAGQDTQYF
TRBV5-1	TRBJ1-6	CASRAQGEGNSPLHF
TRBV7-2	TRBJ2-3	CASSLAGRSGGRADTQYF
TRBV6-5	TRBJ2-1	CASSYFEGQPQFF
TRBV18	TRBJ2-2	CASSQDRGPTGELFF
TRBV9	TRBJ2-3	CASSLQTGTSPRSTQYF
TRBV5-4	TRBJ2-2	CASSLGRGLGGELFF
TRBV24-1	TRBJ1-2	CATSDFRQGSGYTF
TRBV7-2	TRBJ1-2	CASSLRGQGWDGYTF
TRBV10-2	TRBJ1-2	CASSEQGTFNYGYTF
TRBV18	TRBJ1-1	CASSPLQANTEAFF
TRBV18	TRBJ2-6	CASSSAGANVLTF
TRBV7-2	TRBJ1-2	CASSLVPQGGYGYTF
TRBV28	TRBJ1-6	CASSSGTDNSPLHF
TRBV27	TRBJ2-1	CASSLRGTLRNEQFF
TRBV30	TRBJ2-6	CALYGAGANVLTF
TRBV9	TRBJ2-2	CASSVLAGTGELFF